This TCR beta chain is from a study of cytomegalovirus exposure and HLA in healthy donors. There are 15 residues in the CDR3. CDR1 and CDR2 from the germline V gene are LNHDA and SQIVND (reference sequence). V lost 5 bases and J 0 bases, leaving 13 bases between the germline ends. The PCR was carried out with 60 Vbeta primers and 13 Jbeta primers. Sequencing used immunoSEQ multiplex PCR; TCRdb keeps in-frame clones, though not all of them. The table shows roughly 100,000 clones, with roughly 74% occurring only once. The genes are TRBV19 and TRBJ1-1, with D possibly being TRBD1 (6 bases). The sample taken for sequencing was PBMCs. This clonotype was sampled from a woman younger than 35 in good health and CMV-seropositive. CDR3 amino acids: CASSDLRGMNTEAFF. The CDR3 region has the DNA TGTGCCAGTAGTGATCTCAGGGGAATGAACACTGAAGCTTTCTTT. Full variable domain (outside the CDR3, taken from reference TRBV19 and TRBJ1-1): DGGITQSPKYLFRKEGQNVTLSCEQNLNHDAMYWYRQDPGQGLRLIYYSQIVNDFQKGDIAEGYSVSREKKESFPLTVTSAQKNPTAFYLCASSDLRGMNTEAFFGQGTRLTVV.